Listed here are 8 T cell receptor beta chains from one sample, sequenced in a study of T cell responses to AZD1222 COVID-19 vaccine. Method: immunoSEQ multiplex PCR; TCRdb's copy keeps in-frame clones and lacks some. The sample contains 130,000 to 150,000 clones, about 90% of which appear only once. The starting material was peripheral blood, obtained on day 0 of AZD1222 vaccination. The source of these receptors is an adult in good health.

The V gene is TRBV28, the J gene TRBJ1-2; 7 nucleotides match TRBD1. This CDR3 is 14 amino acids long. V dropped 5 bases and J dropped 1; count of bases not matched to a gene: 4. The germline gives CDR1 MDHEN, CDR2 SYDVKM. Here the CDR3 reads CASSRQGGNYGYTF. The CDR3 DNA is TGTGCCAGCAGTAGACAGGGAGGTAACTATGGCTACACCTTC.

The genes are TRBV19 and TRBJ2-7; D possibly corresponds to TRBD1 (6 bases). This CDR3 region has 15 residues. Germline V gene data show CDR1 as LNHDA and CDR2 as SQIVND (reference sequence). With 3 bases removed from V and 5 bases from J, the gap between germline ends came to 17 bases. Here the CDR3 DNA reads TGTGCCAGTAGTATTGGGGGCAGGTCCGGGCACGAGCAGTACTTC. Its translation is CASSIGGRSGHEQYF.

This rearrangement joins TRBV5-5 to TRBJ2-1, with D hard to call. The germline CDR1 and CDR2 sequences are SGHKS and YYEKEE (reference sequence). V lost 2 bases and J lost 6, with 15 bases in between. This CDR3 contains 15 residues. This chain's CDR3 is CASSFAVGSVNEQFF. DNA for the CDR3: TGTGCCAGCAGCTTCGCGGTGGGGTCAGTCAATGAGCAGTTCTTC.

The J gene is TRBJ1-2, the V gene TRBV19; D not certain. The germline V gene has CDR1 LNHDA and CDR2 SQIVND (reference sequence). This CDR3 has 14 residues. Trimming stripped 7 bases from V and 4 bases from J, with 16 bases between. The CDR3 sequence is CASTAGAVIYGYTF. The CDR3 DNA reads as TGTGCCAGTACCGCTGGAGCGGTAATCTATGGCTACACCTTC.

Regarding this clone: Other nucleotide sequences in the sample specify the same CDR3. The chain couples TRBV6-5 to TRBJ2-7, with D perhaps given as TRBD1 or TRBD2 (6 bases each). V gave up 4 bases and J gave up 4 bases, with 11 bases separating them. CDR1 and CDR2 (germline): MNHEY, SVGAGI. This CDR3 contains 13 residues. The CDR3 protein is CASSSGAGYEQYF. Written as DNA, the CDR3 is TGTGCCAGCAGTTCAGGGGCGGGATACGAGCAGTACTTC.

The genes are TRBV10-3 and TRBJ2-7; D call uncertain. The CDR3 loop spans 14 amino acids. Germline values: CDR1 ENHRY, CDR2 SYGVKD. Trimming stripped 1 base from V and 1 base from J, with 8 bases between. In DNA, the CDR3 is TGTGCCATCAGTGAGTATAGCAGTTCCTACGAGCAGTACTTC. Amino acids: CAISEYSSSYEQYF.

The chain combines TRBV6-1 with TRBJ2-1; TRBD2 might be the D (6 bases). The germline gives CDR1 MNHNS, CDR2 SASEGT. CDR3 size: 15 residues. Trimming took 2 bases from V and 8 from J, leaving 16 bases between them. The CDR3 bases are TGTGCCAGCAGTGAAATAATCGGGGGTGGGTATGAGCAGTTCTTC. The encoded protein is CASSEIIGGGYEQFF.

The chain carries TRBV7-9 and TRBJ1-6; TRBD1 is a possible D gene (5 bases). From germline, CDR1 is SEHNR and CDR2 FQNEAQ (reference sequence). Trimming took 1 base from V and 8 from J, leaving 9 bases between them. The CDR3 runs 14 residues. The CDR3 sequence is CASSLVGTDSPLHF. The CDR3 nucleotides are TGTGCCAGCAGCTTAGTGGGGACTGATTCACCCCTCCACTTT.